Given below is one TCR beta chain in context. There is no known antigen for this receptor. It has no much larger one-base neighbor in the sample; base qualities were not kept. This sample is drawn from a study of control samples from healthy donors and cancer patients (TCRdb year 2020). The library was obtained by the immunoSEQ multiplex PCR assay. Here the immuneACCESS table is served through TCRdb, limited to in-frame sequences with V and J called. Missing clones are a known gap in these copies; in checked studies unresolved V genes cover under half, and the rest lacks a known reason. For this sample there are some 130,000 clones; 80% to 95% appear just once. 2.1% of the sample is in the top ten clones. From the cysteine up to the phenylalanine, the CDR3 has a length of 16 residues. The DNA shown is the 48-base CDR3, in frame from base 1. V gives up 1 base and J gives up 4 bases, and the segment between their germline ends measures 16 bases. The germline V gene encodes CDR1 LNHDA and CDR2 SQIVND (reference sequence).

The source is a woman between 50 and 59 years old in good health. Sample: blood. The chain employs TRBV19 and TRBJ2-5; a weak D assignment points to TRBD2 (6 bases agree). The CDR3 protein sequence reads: CASSIGASRRGETQYF. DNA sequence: TGTGCCAGTAGTATAGGGGCAAGCCGGCGGGGAGAGACCCAGTACTTC.